The 28 T cell receptor beta chains below come from one sample, sequenced in a study of OX40 agonist ivuxolimab in advanced cancers. Assay used: immunoSEQ multiplex PCR; TCRdb lists only in-frame clones, some missing. Altogether some 16,000 clones are present, approximately 86% being singletons, with the ten largest covering over 3.5%. This sample comprised CD4+ or CD8+ T cells sorted from blood, obtained in a trial of the OX40 agonist ivuxolimab. These receptor sequences come from an adult with an advanced solid tumor such as melanoma, head and neck, liver or kidney cancer.

The chain joins TRBV13 to TRBJ2-6; D is undetermined. The CDR3 has 15 residues. V was pared by 3 bases and J by 2 bases, with 8 bases between. Germline V gene data show CDR1 as PRHDT and CDR2 as FYEKMQ (reference sequence). DNA of the CDR3: TGTGCCAGCAGCTTTAGAGGTGCTGGGGCCAACGTCCTGACTTTC. Protein product: CASSFRGAGANVLTF.

V is TRBV19 and J is TRBJ1-3; no definite D call. CDR1 and CDR2 from the germline V gene are LNHDA and SQIVND (reference sequence). V was cut by 10 bases and J by 1 base, with 8 bases left in between. The CDR3 covers 12 residues. The CDR3 coding sequence is TGTGCCACTTCGGCTTCTGGAAACACCATATATTTT. Translation: CATSASGNTIYF.

The V call is TRBV19, the J call TRBJ2-1, with 7 bases fitting TRBD2. The CDR3 covers 15 residues. V gave up 2 bases and J gave up 0 bases; unmatched junction bases: 1. The germline V gene encodes CDR1 LNHDA and CDR2 SQIVND (reference sequence). The CDR3 coding sequence is TGTGCCAGTAGTATAACGGGGGGCTCCTACAATGAGCAGTTCTTC. Encoded protein: CASSITGGSYNEQFF. Using reference TRBV19 and TRBJ2-1 for the parts outside the CDR3, the full variable domain is DGGITQSPKYLFRKEGQNVTLSCEQNLNHDAMYWYRQDPGQGLRLIYYSQIVNDFQKGDIAEGYSVSREKKESFPLTVTSAQKNPTAFYLCASSITGGSYNEQFFGPGTRLTVL.

The chain recombines TRBV27 with TRBJ2-6; D not resolved. The CDR3 loop spans 15 amino acids. Germline CDR1 reads MNHEY; CDR2 reads SMNVEV (reference sequence). The V end was cut by 6 bases, the J end by 1 base, with 10 bases between. DNA of the CDR3: TGTGCCAGCAGGGGGTTCAAGTCTGGGGCCAACGTCCTGACTTTC. This codes for CASRGFKSGANVLTF. The variable domain in full, completed from reference TRBV27 and TRBJ2-6, reads EAQVTQNPRYLITVTGKKLTVTCSQNMNHEYMSWYRQDPGLGLRQIYYSMNVEVTDKGDVPEGYKVSRKEKRNFPLILESPSPNQTSLYFCASRGFKSGANVLTFGAGSRLTVL.

V usage is TRBV7-8 and J usage is TRBJ1-1, with D hard to call. Germline V CDR1 and CDR2: SGHVS, FQNEAQ. Trimming pared 0 bases from V and 0 bases from J, leaving 5 bases between. This CDR3 is 14 amino acids long. The CDR3: CASSLAGMNTEAFF. Here the CDR3 DNA reads TGTGCCAGCAGCTTAGCAGGCATGAACACTGAAGCTTTCTTT.

This rearrangement joins TRBV18 to TRBJ2-5; 7 bases line up with TRBD1. V was pared by 5 bases and J by 1 base, with 7 bases of the junction left unmatched. The CDR3 totals 15 residues. Germline V gene lookup returns CDR1 KGHSH and CDR2 LQKENI. The CDR3 loop reads CASSRTGTVQETQYF. The CDR3 DNA is TGTGCCAGCTCAAGAACCGGGACAGTCCAAGAGACCCAGTACTTC.

V and J are TRBV11-2 and TRBJ2-1; a weak D match, TRBD1 (5 bases). The CDR3 consists of 12 residues. Germline V gives CDR1 SGHAT, CDR2 FQNNGV. Trimming took off 4 bases at V and 6 bases at J, with 7 bases between the two ends. CDR3 residues: CASSSQGNEQFF. The CDR3 DNA is TGTGCCAGCAGCTCCCAGGGCAATGAGCAGTTCTTC.

This chain links TRBV5-1 with TRBJ2-7; the match to TRBD2 covers 7 bases. The germline V gene has CDR1 SGHRS and CDR2 YFSETQ. The ends lost 0 bases at V and 1 base at J; junction bases unmatched: 16. This CDR3 has 19 residues. The CDR3 DNA reads as TGCGCCAGCAGCTTGGCAACAACGACATGGGAGGGAGTATCCTACGAGCAGTACTTC. Its protein is CASSLATTTWEGVSYEQYF.

The chain combines TRBV5-1 with TRBJ2-5; D not certain. This CDR3 is built from 15 residues. V dropped 0 bases and J dropped 0 bases, with 9 bases sitting between them. The germline V gene has CDR1 SGHRS and CDR2 YFSETQ. In DNA, the CDR3 is TGCGCCAGCAGCTTGGTAGGCGGCAACCAAGAGACCCAGTACTTC. Its translation is CASSLVGGNQETQYF.

The rearrangement uses TRBV5-1 and TRBJ2-3, with TRBD2 identical over 8 bases. J gave up 9 bases and V 5 bases, and 26 bases lay outside the gene matches. The length of the CDR3 is 19 residues. Looked up from germline, CDR1 is SGHRS and CDR2 is YFSETQ. CDR3 residues: CASSPGLDRTTGTRGTQYF. The CDR3 bases are TGCGCCAGCAGTCCTGGGTTAGACAGGACGACCGGGACTAGGGGAACGCAGTATTTT. Filled out from reference TRBV5-1 and TRBJ2-3, the complete variable domain reads KAGVTQTPRYLIKTRGQQVTLSCSPISGHRSVSWYQQTPGQGLQFLFEYFSETQRNKGNFPGRFSGRQFSNSRSEMNVSTLELGDSALYLCASSPGLDRTTGTRGTQYFGPGTRLTVL.

The gene calls are TRBV29-1 and TRBJ1-1; D not resolved. Trimming pared 2 bases from V and 2 bases from J, leaving 9 bases between. Germline lookup yields CDR1 SQVTM and CDR2 ANQGSEA. The CDR3 extends over 13 amino acids. This chain's CDR3 is CSVERQLNTEAFF. Here the CDR3 DNA reads TGCAGCGTTGAAAGGCAGCTCAACACTGAAGCTTTCTTT.

This chain uses TRBV11-3 with TRBJ2-1; D not certain. The CDR3 is 15 amino acids. Trimming removed 0 bases at V and 2 bases at J, with 8 bases between. The V gene's germline CDR1 is SGHNT and CDR2 YENEEA. CDR3 coding DNA: TGTGCCAGCAGCTTAGACCAGGCTACCTACAATGAGCAGTTCTTC. This translates into CASSLDQATYNEQFF.

The chain couples TRBV5-4 to TRBJ2-2; possibly TRBD1 for D (5 bases). Germline V gene data show CDR1 as SGHNT and CDR2 as YYREEE (reference sequence). Trimming stripped 0 bases from V and 4 bases from J, with 7 bases between. CDR3 length: 14 amino acids. The CDR3 DNA reads TGTGCCAGCAGCTTGGCAAGGGGCACCGGGGAGCTGTTTTTT. Translation: CASSLARGTGELFF.

V is TRBV4-3 and J is TRBJ2-3, with D maybe TRBD2 (6 bases). V gave up 5 bases and J gave up 2 bases, with 20 bases separating them. CDR1 and CDR2 from the germline V gene are LGHNA and YSLEER. This CDR3 is 17 amino acids long. The CDR3 protein is CASSETVRRDPTDTQYF. The DNA of the CDR3 is TGCGCCAGCAGCGAGACAGTTCGGAGGGATCCCACAGATACGCAGTATTTT.

CDR3 coding DNA: TGTGCCAGCTCACCCTCTTTGATCCACGCGGATACGCAGTATTTT. As protein: CASSPSLIHADTQYF. This chain connects TRBV18 to TRBJ2-3; D not certain. This CDR3 spans 15 amino acids. Trimming took off 3 bases at V and 6 bases at J, with 16 bases between the two ends. Per germline, CDR1 KGHSH and CDR2 LQKENI. The whole variable domain, filled in from reference TRBV18 and TRBJ2-3, reads NAGVMQNPRHLVRRRGQEARLRCSPMKGHSHVYWYRQLPEEGLKFMVYLQKENIIDESGMPKERFSAEFPKEGPSILRIQQVVRGDSAAYFCASSPSLIHADTQYFGPGTRLTVL.

The chain uses TRBV2 and TRBJ1-2, with a possible D match to TRBD1 (6 bases). Germline V lookup: CDR1 SNHLY, CDR2 FYNNEI. The CDR3 is made up of 15 amino acids. V was cut by 6 bases and J by 8 bases, with 22 bases left in between. For the CDR3, the DNA is TGTGCCAGCAGCCGGGCGGGATCTGGACAGAACGGCTACACCTTC. This gives the protein CASSRAGSGQNGYTF.

This chain uses TRBV28 with TRBJ2-1, with 10 positions matching TRBD2. Looked up from germline, CDR1 is MDHEN and CDR2 is SYDVKM. After removal of 4 bases from V and 8 bases from J, the junction contained 11 bases not matched to a gene. The CDR3 runs 16 residues. The CDR3 loop reads CASSSASSGSLDEQFF. Written as DNA, the CDR3 is TGTGCCAGCAGTTCGGCCTCTAGCGGGAGTTTGGATGAGCAGTTCTTC.

In DNA form, the CDR3 reads TGTGCCAGCAGCTTAGTAGCGGGAGGAATGGGCTACAATGAGCAGTTCTTC. This translates into CASSLVAGGMGYNEQFF. This chain joins TRBV11-2 and TRBJ2-1; 10 bases are shared with TRBD2. CDR3 length: 17 amino acids. V shed 1 base, J shed 3 bases, and the junction held 6 bases outside the gene matches. Germline V CDR1 and CDR2: SGHAT, FQNNGV. Full variable domain (remainder filled in from reference TRBV11-2 and TRBJ2-1): EAGVAQSPRYKIIEKRQSVAFWCNPISGHATLYWYQQILGQGPKLLIQFQNNGVVDDSQLPKDRFSAERLKGVDSTLKIQPAKLEDSAVYLCASSLVAGGMGYNEQFFGPGTRLTVL.

The rearrangement links TRBV5-4 to TRBJ2-7, with D possibly called TRBD1 or TRBD2 (5 bases each). The CDR3 contains 14 residues. The germline CDR1 and CDR2 sequences are SGHNT and YYREEE (reference sequence). V dropped 0 bases and J dropped 5 bases, with 12 bases sitting between them. In DNA, the CDR3 is TGTGCCAGCAGCTTGGACATAGGGGACCACGAGCAGTACTTC. This translates into CASSLDIGDHEQYF.

The sample holds a few counts of this clone. The chain recombines TRBV6-1 with TRBJ1-2; the match to TRBD1 covers 10 bases. Trimming took 6 bases from V and 3 from J; bases not matched to a gene: 1. The germline gives CDR1 MNHNS, CDR2 SASEGT. The CDR3 totals 13 residues. Here the CDR3 DNA reads TGTGCCAGCAGCGGGACAGGGGACTATGGCTACACCTTC. This encodes CASSGTGDYGYTF.

The chain joins TRBV5-1 to TRBJ2-7, with 10 bases identical to TRBD2. Germline lookup yields CDR1 SGHRS and CDR2 YFSETQ. V dropped 7 bases and J dropped 3; count of bases not matched to a gene: 10. The CDR3 has 15 residues. CDR3 in amino acids: CASSRAGTSDYEQYF. In DNA, the CDR3 is TGCGCCAGCTCCCGGGCAGGGACTAGCGACTACGAGCAGTACTTC.

The chain has TRBV2 and TRBJ2-3; D gene ambiguous. V was cut by 5 bases and J by 3 bases, with 6 bases left in between. The CDR3 contains 12 residues. Per the germline V gene, CDR1 is SNHLY and CDR2 is FYNNEI. The CDR3 sequence is CASSPGTDTQYF. CDR3 nucleotides: TGTGCCAGCAGTCCAGGAACAGATACGCAGTATTTT.

The chain uses TRBV29-1 and TRBJ2-1; possible D gene TRBD2, 5 bases. Germline values: CDR1 SQVTM, CDR2 ANQGSEA. The length of the CDR3 is 12 residues. V was trimmed by 7 bases and J by 3 bases, leaving 10 bases between them. CDR3 DNA sequence: TGCAGCGCCGGGGTGGGCTACAATGAGCAGTTCTTC. Residues: CSAGVGYNEQFF.

V and J are TRBV10-2 and TRBJ2-6; D is ambiguous. The CDR3 spans 15 residues. Germline CDR1 is WSHSY and CDR2 is SAAADI. V was shortened by 8 bases and J by 0 bases, with 11 bases between the two germline ends. CDR3 loop: CASSGQNSGANVLTF. DNA for the CDR3: TGCGCCAGCTCAGGTCAGAACTCTGGGGCCAACGTCCTGACTTTC.

In DNA form, the CDR3 reads TGTGCTATTATAGGGGCCGAGCAGTACTTC. Translating gives CAIIGAEQYF. J is TRBJ2-7 and V is TRBV6-1, with a possible D match to TRBD1 (5 bases). Germline V gives CDR1 MNHNS, CDR2 SASEGT. This CDR3 is built from 10 residues.

The chain combines TRBV5-6 with TRBJ2-7, with 9 nucleotides matching TRBD2. This CDR3 is built from 15 residues. The germline CDR1 and CDR2 sequences are SGHDT and YYEEEE. J lost 0 bases, V lost 4 bases, and 5 bases had no gene match. The CDR3 sequence: CASSRAGGSSYEQYF. The CDR3 DNA sequence: TGTGCCAGCAGCCGGGCGGGGGGGAGCTCCTACGAGCAGTACTTC.

CDR3 DNA sequence: TGTGCCAGCAGCTTGGAGGACAGGGGCGAGCAGTACTTC. Translated, it gives CASSLEDRGEQYF. The V and J genes are TRBV11-3 and TRBJ2-7; 9 positions match TRBD1. The CDR3 consists of 13 residues. V shed 3 bases and J 6 bases; nucleotides not matched to a gene: 3. Looked up from germline, CDR1 is SGHNT and CDR2 is YENEEA.

The chain couples TRBV6-1 to TRBJ2-1; 13 positions match TRBD2. The CDR3 sequence is 15 residues long. With V trimmed by 4 bases and J by 5 bases, 2 bases remained unmatched. Germline V gene lookup returns CDR1 MNHNS and CDR2 SASEGT. The CDR3: CASSAGLAGHNEQFF. The CDR3 DNA is TGTGCCAGCAGTGCGGGACTAGCGGGACACAATGAGCAGTTCTTC.